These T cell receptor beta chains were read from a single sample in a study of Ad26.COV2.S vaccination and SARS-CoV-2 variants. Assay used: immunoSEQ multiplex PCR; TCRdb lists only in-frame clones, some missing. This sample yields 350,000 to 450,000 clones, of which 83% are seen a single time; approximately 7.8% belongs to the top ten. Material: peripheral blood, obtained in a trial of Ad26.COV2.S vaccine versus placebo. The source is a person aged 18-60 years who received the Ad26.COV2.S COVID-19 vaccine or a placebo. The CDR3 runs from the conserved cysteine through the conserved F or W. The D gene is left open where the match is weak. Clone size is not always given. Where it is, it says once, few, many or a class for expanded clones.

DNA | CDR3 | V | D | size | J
TGTGCCAGTAGTATAGGTTTCGCGGTCTACAATGAGCAGTTCTTC | CASSIGFAVYNEQFF | TRBV19 | . | . | TRBJ2-1
TGTGCCACCAGCAGAGATGGGGTGAGCTATGGCTACACCTTC | CATSRDGVSYGYTF | TRBV15 | . | . | TRBJ1-2
TGTGCCAGCAGCTTTTCTGGCAGTGGGACAGATACGCAGTATTTT | CASSFSGSGTDTQYF | TRBV11-2 | . | . | TRBJ2-3
TGTGCCAGCAAGCGGAGAGGGGGCGCGGGGACTGAAGCTTTCTTT | CASKRRGGAGTEAFF | TRBV2 | TRBD1 | . | TRBJ1-1
TGCAGTGCTAGTCGGACAGCTGGAAACACCATATATTTT | CSASRTAGNTIYF | TRBV20-1 | . | . | TRBJ1-3
TGTGCCAGCAGCTTAGATAGGGGGATGAATTCACCCCTCCACTTT | CASSLDRGMNSPLHF | TRBV7-7 | . | few | TRBJ1-6
TGCAGTGCTAGTCCGTCTAGCGGGGGCATAGATACGCAGTATTTT | CSASPSSGGIDTQYF | TRBV20-1 | TRBD2 | . | TRBJ2-3
TGTGCCAGCACCGGGCGGGGGCGGGACACTGAAGCTTTCTTT | CASTGRGRDTEAFF | TRBV6-5 | . | . | TRBJ1-1
TGTGCCAGCAGTTACGACAGGGGCGAGCAGTACTTC | CASSYDRGEQYF | TRBV6-5 | TRBD1 | once | TRBJ2-7
TGTGCCAGTGCCGACAGGAAATCATCTCCCACCGGGGAGCTGTTTTTT | CASADRKSSPTGELFF | TRBV11-3 | . | . | TRBJ2-2
TGTGCCAGCAGCCAAGATCTCGCCTACGAGCAGTACTTC | CASSQDLAYEQYF | TRBV4-2 | . | . | TRBJ2-7
TGTGCCAGCAGCGAACAGGGCGGGACTGAAGCTTTCTTT | CASSEQGGTEAFF | TRBV11-3 | . | . | TRBJ1-1
TGTGCCAGCAGCCCGGGGGCAGGGAACTACGAGCAGTACTTC | CASSPGAGNYEQYF | TRBV9 | . | . | TRBJ2-7
TGTGCCAGCAGTTACCCTCGAGGGAGCTCGGGGTACCCCCAGCATTTT | CASSYPRGSSGYPQHF | TRBV6-6 | . | . | TRBJ1-5
TGTGCCAGCAGCTTCGGATACAGGAGCAATCAGCCCCAGCATTTT | CASSFGYRSNQPQHF | TRBV7-2 | . | . | TRBJ1-5
TGTGCCGGGGGAGGGGGCCAGCTAGATACGCAGTATTTT | CAGGGGQLDTQYF | TRBV2 | . | . | TRBJ2-3
TGTGCCAGCAGTTACAGGGGTTACACTGAAGCTTTCTTT | CASSYRGYTEAFF | TRBV6-2/TRBV6-3 | . | . | TRBJ1-1
TGTGCCAGCGCCCCGGGGCGAGCCGGGGAGCTGTTTTTT | CASAPGRAGELFF | TRBV6-5 | . | . | TRBJ2-2
TGTGCCTGGAGCCGGACTAGCGGGATCACAGATACGCAGTATTTT | CAWSRTSGITDTQYF | TRBV30 | TRBD2 | . | TRBJ2-3
TGTGCTAGTGGTTTCACCGGTTCCGAGCAGTACTTC | CASGFTGSEQYF | TRBV12-5 | . | once | TRBJ2-7
TGTGCCAGCAGCTTATCCCCAGACAATGAGCAGTTCTTC | CASSLSPDNEQFF | TRBV7-9 | . | . | TRBJ2-1
TGTGCCAGCAGCCAGGATCAGGGGATAAATGGCTACACCTTC | CASSQDQGINGYTF | TRBV7-2 | . | once | TRBJ1-2
TGTGCCAGCCGGGCCCACCGGGAGCAGTTCTTC | CASRAHREQFF | TRBV19 | . | . | TRBJ2-1
TGCAGCGTTTCAAGCGTAGGAGGCTACACCTTC | CSVSSVGGYTF | TRBV29-1 | . | . | TRBJ1-2
TGTGCCAGCAGCCCCCGGCGGGGGGAGGCCGGGGAGCTGTTTTTT | CASSPRRGEAGELFF | TRBV4-2 | TRBD2 | . | TRBJ2-2
TGTGCCAGCAGCTTCGGCAGCAACACCGGGGAGCTGTTTTTT | CASSFGSNTGELFF | TRBV5-5 | . | . | TRBJ2-2
TGCGCCAGCAGCGTGACAGGGGGGGACTATGGCTACACCTTC | CASSVTGGDYGYTF | TRBV5-1 | TRBD1 | . | TRBJ1-2
TGCGCCAGCAGCTTGGTTCAGGGAAACTACGAGCAGTACTTC | CASSLVQGNYEQYF | TRBV5-1 | . | . | TRBJ2-7
TGTGCTAGTGGCCTCGAGGGGGGCGGATACGAGCAGTACTTC | CASGLEGGGYEQYF | TRBV12-5 | . | few | TRBJ2-7
TGTGCCAGCCTTAATGACTTAAGCTCCTATAATTCACCCCTCCACTTT | CASLNDLSSYNSPLHF | TRBV2 | . | . | TRBJ1-6
TGTGCCAGCAGCTTCCTCGGGGGAGCCAACTATGGCTACACCTTC | CASSFLGGANYGYTF | TRBV11-2 | . | . | TRBJ1-2
TGTGCCAGCAGCTTATGGCGGGGGGGCCAGGAGACCCAGTACTTC | CASSLWRGGQETQYF | TRBV7-8 | TRBD2 | . | TRBJ2-5
TGCGCCAGCAGCCAAGGGTTCGGGGGGGCCACAGATACGCAGTATTTT | CASSQGFGGATDTQYF | TRBV4-1 | TRBD2 | . | TRBJ2-3
TGTGCCATCAGTGTGACAGATTATGGCTACACCTTC | CAISVTDYGYTF | TRBV10-3 | . | . | TRBJ1-2
TGTGCCAGTAGTGAGGGGACAGACTTCAATCAGCCCCAGCATTTT | CASSEGTDFNQPQHF | TRBV19 | TRBD1 | many | TRBJ1-5
TGCGCCAGCAGCCGCTTTGGCGGCAATGAGCAGTTCTTC | CASSRFGGNEQFF | TRBV4-1 | . | . | TRBJ2-1
TGTGCCAGTAGTAGGGCCAGGGAATCATACGAGCAGTACTTC | CASSRARESYEQYF | TRBV19 | . | . | TRBJ2-7
TGTGCCAGCTCCCTTACCCCGGCCCCTTCCGATCAGCCCCAGCATTTT | CASSLTPAPSDQPQHF | TRBV18 | . | . | TRBJ1-5
TGTGCCAGCACCGTAACTAGCGGATACAATGAGCAGTTCTTC | CASTVTSGYNEQFF | TRBV9 | TRBD2 | . | TRBJ2-1
TGTGCCAGCAGTGACCCTAGCGGGGGGTCGAACACCGGGGAGCTGTTTTTT | CASSDPSGGSNTGELFF | TRBV2 | TRBD2 | . | TRBJ2-2
TGTGCCAGTAGCCGGGACAGGGGATTTAATGAGCAGTTCTTC | CASSRDRGFNEQFF | TRBV19 | TRBD1 | . | TRBJ2-1
TGTGCCAGCAGCCAAAAAGACTGGGCGGGGGGGCCTGGACCTGAAGCTTTCTTT | CASSQKDWAGGPGPEAFF | TRBV4-2 | . | . | TRBJ1-1
TGTGCCAGCAGCACCCGGACAGGCGATGATGAAAAACTGTTTTTT | CASSTRTGDDEKLFF | TRBV4-2 | TRBD1 | . | TRBJ1-4
TGTGCCAGCAGCCAAGTTAAAGGGGGGGGTGAGCAGTTCTTC | CASSQVKGGGEQFF | TRBV3-1/TRBV3-2 | . | . | TRBJ2-1
TGTGCCAGCAGTCTGGACAGATTCTCCGGAAACACCATATATTTT | CASSLDRFSGNTIYF | TRBV6-5 | . | few | TRBJ1-3
TGTGCCAGCAGCTCTACGGCATACTATGGCTACACCTTC | CASSSTAYYGYTF | TRBV13 | . | . | TRBJ1-2
TGCGCCAGCAGCCAGGCCCTCCGGGGAAATCCCCACGAGCAGTACTTC | CASSQALRGNPHEQYF | TRBV4-1 | . | . | TRBJ2-7
TGTGCCAGCAGCGTAGACATAGACAGTTTTAACTATGGCTACACCTTC | CASSVDIDSFNYGYTF | TRBV9 | . | once | TRBJ1-2
TGTGCCAGCAGTGAGGGGACTAGCGGCCTCACAGATACGCAGTATTTT | CASSEGTSGLTDTQYF | TRBV2 | TRBD2 | . | TRBJ2-3